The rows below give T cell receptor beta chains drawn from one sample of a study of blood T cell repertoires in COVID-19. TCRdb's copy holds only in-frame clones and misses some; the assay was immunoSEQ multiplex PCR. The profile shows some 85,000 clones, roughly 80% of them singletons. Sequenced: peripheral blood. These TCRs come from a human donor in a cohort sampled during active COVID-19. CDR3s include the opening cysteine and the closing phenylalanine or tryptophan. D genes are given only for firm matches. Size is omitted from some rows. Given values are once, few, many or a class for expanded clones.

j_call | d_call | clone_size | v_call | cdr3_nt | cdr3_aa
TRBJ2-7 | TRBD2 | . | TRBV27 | TGTGCCAGCAGTTTTTTGGGACTAGCGGGAGGAAAAAGCTCCTACGAGCAGTACTTC | CASSFLGLAGGKSSYEQYF
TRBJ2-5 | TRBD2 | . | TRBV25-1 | TGTGCCAGCACTGGGACTCCGGGGGGAGAGACCCAGTACTTC | CASTGTPGGETQYF
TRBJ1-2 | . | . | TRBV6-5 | TGTGCCAGCAGCCTAGGACATCTCGATGGCTACACCTTC | CASSLGHLDGYTF
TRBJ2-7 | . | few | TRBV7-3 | TGTGCCAGCAGCTTAAACCAGGCTACCCCTATCTACGAGCAGTACTTC | CASSLNQATPIYEQYF
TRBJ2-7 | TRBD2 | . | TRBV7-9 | TGTGCCAGCAGCTTAGGAGGCGGGAGAGGCGAGCAGTACTTC | CASSLGGGRGEQYF
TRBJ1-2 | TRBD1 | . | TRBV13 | TGTGCCAGCAGCGACGGGGACAGGCAGGGCTACACCTTC | CASSDGDRQGYTF
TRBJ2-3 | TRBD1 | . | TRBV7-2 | TGTGCCAGCAGATTTACAGGGGGCGCAGATACGCAGTATTTT | CASRFTGGADTQYF
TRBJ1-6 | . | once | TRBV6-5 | TGTGCCAGCAGTCAGAGGCCTAATTCACCCCTCCACTTT | CASSQRPNSPLHF
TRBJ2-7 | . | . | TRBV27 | TGTGCCAGCAGTTCCCTGGGGGCCCCCTCCTTTCACGAGCAGTACTTC | CASSSLGAPSFHEQYF
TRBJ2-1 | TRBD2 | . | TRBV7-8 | TGTGCCAGCAGCTTAGTGGGACTAGTCATCAATGAGCAGTTCTTC | CASSLVGLVINEQFF
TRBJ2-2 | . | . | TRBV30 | TGTGCCTGGAGTGTAAGTAACACGAAAACCGGGGAGCTGTTTTTT | CAWSVSNTKTGELFF
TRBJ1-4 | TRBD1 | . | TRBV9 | TGTGCCAGCAGCGCCGCTTTATCGACAGGGAAAGGAGAAAAACTGTTTTTT | CASSAALSTGKGEKLFF
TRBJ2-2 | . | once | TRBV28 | TGTGCCAGCACCTCGGACTGGACCGGGGAGCTGTTTTTT | CASTSDWTGELFF
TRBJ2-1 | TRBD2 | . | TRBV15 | TGTGCCACCAGCATAGGTAGCGGGAAGTACAATGAGCAGTTCTTC | CATSIGSGKYNEQFF
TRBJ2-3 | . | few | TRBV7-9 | TGTGCCAGCAGCCTCCTAGCAGATACGCAGTATTTT | CASSLLADTQYF
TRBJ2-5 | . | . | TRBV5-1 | TGCGCCAGCAGCTTAAGGGGCGAAGGAAAGACCCAGTACTTC | CASSLRGEGKTQYF
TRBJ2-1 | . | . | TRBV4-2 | TGTGCCAGCAGCCAAGATAAATACAGGGTGAATGAGCAGTTCTTC | CASSQDKYRVNEQFF
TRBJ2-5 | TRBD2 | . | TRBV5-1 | TGCGCCAGCAGCTTACGGGGTAGCGGGAACGGCGAGACCCAGTACTTC | CASSLRGSGNGETQYF
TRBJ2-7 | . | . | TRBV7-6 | TGTGCCAGCAGCGCGGACTACCTTCTCGGGTCGGAAACATACGAGCAGTACTTC | CASSADYLLGSETYEQYF
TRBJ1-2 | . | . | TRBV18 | TGTGCCAGCTCACTCAGGTCGGCCGAGCCCCCCAACTATGGCTACACCTTC | CASSLRSAEPPNYGYTF
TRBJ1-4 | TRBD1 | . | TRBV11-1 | TGTGCCAGCAGCCCCCGGGACAGGCCTAATGAAAAACTGTTTTTT | CASSPRDRPNEKLFF
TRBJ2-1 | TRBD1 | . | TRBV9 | TGTGCCAGCAGCGTAGAGGGGGAGGACAGGGATCCGTTCTTC | CASSVEGEDRDPFF
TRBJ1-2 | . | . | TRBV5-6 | TGTGCCAGCAGCTTGGATGCAGGGGTGAACGAGGGCTACACCTTC | CASSLDAGVNEGYTF
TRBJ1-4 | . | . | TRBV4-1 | TGCGCCAGCAGCCAATTCCCTGCAACTAATGAAAAACTGTTTTTT | CASSQFPATNEKLFF
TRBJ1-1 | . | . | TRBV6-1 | TGTGCCAGCAGTTCACACGACAGACAGAACACTGAAGCTTTCTTT | CASSSHDRQNTEAFF
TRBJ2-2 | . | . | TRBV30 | TGTGCCTGGAGTCCTCGGGGAGGAACCGGGGAGCTGTTTTTT | CAWSPRGGTGELFF
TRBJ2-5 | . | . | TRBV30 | TGTGCCTGGAATAATGAGACCCAGTACTTC | CAWNNETQYF
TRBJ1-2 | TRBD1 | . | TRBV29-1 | TGCAGCGTCGCGGAGGGACAGGGGAGTACTGGCTACACCTTC | CSVAEGQGSTGYTF
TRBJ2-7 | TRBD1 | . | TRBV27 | TGTGCCAGCAGTTTTACCAGGGGGTCCCTCAAGCAGTACTTC | CASSFTRGSLKQYF
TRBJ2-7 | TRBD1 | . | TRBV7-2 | TGTGCCAGCAGCTTAGACAGGGGTTACGAGCAGTACTTC | CASSLDRGYEQYF
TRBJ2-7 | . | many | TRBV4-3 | TGCGCCAGCACAGCTTCATTCGGGAAGGGCGAGCAGTACTTC | CASTASFGKGEQYF
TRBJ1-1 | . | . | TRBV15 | TGTGCCACCAGGTACTTAGACACTGAAGCTTTCTTT | CATRYLDTEAFF
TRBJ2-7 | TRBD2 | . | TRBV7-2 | TGTGCCAGCAGCTTGCTAGCGGGAGGGGGTGAGCAGTACTTC | CASSLLAGGGEQYF